A single T cell receptor beta chain is shown here with its context. The data originate from a study of blood T cell repertoires in COVID-19. Study background: There were acute and convalescent COVID-19 samples, and they came from the United States, Italy and Spain. Sample material is recorded as cDNA or gDNA derived from T cells, B-cell-depleted T cells, or PBMCs.

In the original processing: Estimated nucleated cell counts came from reference gene primer amplification. Generated by immunoSEQ multiplex PCR, the TCRdb table keeps only in-frame clones and is missing some. V and J calls and clone size follow that table, whereas D and trimming were derived from the DNA. The sample lists 250,000 to 350,000 clones; approximately 88% were seen once. The sequence was obtained from a man in his late teens or twenties who had recovered from COVID-19. Input material: peripheral blood.

The CDR3 reads CASSQESGAAGELFF. The CDR3 DNA reads TGTGCCAGCAGCCAAGAGTCAGGGGCTGCCGGGGAGCTGTTTTTT. The rearrangement links TRBV3-1 (or the pseudogene TRBV3-2) to TRBJ2-2; perhaps TRBD1 as D (6 bases). V gave up 0 bases and J gave up 6 bases, with 11 bases separating them. Looked up from germline, CDR1 is LGHDT and CDR2 is YNNKEL (reference sequence). This CDR3 comprises 15 residues.